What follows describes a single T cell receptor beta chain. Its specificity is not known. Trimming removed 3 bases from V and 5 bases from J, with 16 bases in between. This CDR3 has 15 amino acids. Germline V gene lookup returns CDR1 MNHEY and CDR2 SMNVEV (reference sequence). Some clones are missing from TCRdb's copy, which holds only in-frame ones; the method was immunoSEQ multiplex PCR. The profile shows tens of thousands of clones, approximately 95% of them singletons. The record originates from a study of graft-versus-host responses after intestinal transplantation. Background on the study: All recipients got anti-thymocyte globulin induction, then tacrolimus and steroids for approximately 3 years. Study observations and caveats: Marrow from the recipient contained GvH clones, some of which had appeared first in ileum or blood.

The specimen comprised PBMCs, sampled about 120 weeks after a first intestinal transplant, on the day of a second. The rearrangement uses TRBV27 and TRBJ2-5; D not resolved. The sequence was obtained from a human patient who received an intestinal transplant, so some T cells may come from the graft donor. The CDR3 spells CASSLAVDPQETQYF. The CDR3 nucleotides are TGTGCCAGCAGTTTGGCGGTCGACCCTCAGGAGACCCAGTACTTC.